The 3 T cell receptor beta chains presented below share a single source sample, sequenced in a study of identical twins (dated by TCRdb to about 2016). The method was 5' RACE. Sequencing was carried out with an Illumina HiSeq 2000. TCRdb applied fastp at Q25 and MiXCR to the public reads, then kept only in-frame beta chains. Entries are consolidated by CDR3 protein sequence, retaining the most common genes and DNA. The sample records under 450,000 distinct CDR3 sequences, about 18% of which are singletons. The ten largest make up roughly an eighth of the sample. The material sequenced was naive T cells sorted from blood. The sample's cell subset or site label, decoded: cells isolated with a human naive T-cell isolation kit. The receptor set was obtained from a man aged 45-60 years in good health.

This clonotype has only a few counts. The V gene is TRBV29-1, the J gene TRBJ2-3, with 9 bases lining up with TRBD2. CDR3 length equals 14 residues. Trimming cost V 4 bases and J 6 bases; bases outside gene matches: 8. Germline loops: CDR1 SQVTM, CDR2 ANQGSEA. In DNA form, the CDR3 reads TGCAGCGTTGTTAAAGCGGGGGGCCGGGATACGCAGTATTTT. Amino acid sequence: CSVVKAGGRDTQYF.

This clonotype was detected a few times. V is TRBV20-1 and J is TRBJ2-7; D gene unclear. CDR1 and CDR2 from the germline V gene are DFQATT and SNEGSKA (reference sequence). The CDR3 extends over 13 amino acids. The ends were cut back, 0 bases at V and 6 bases at J, with 12 bases in the middle. CDR3 sequence (DNA): TGCAGTGCTAGAGAGTCACCGCTTGGCGAGCAGTACTTC. The encoded protein is CSARESPLGEQYF.

Remarks on this clonotype: Being one base from a much bigger clone, this may be a read error. The chain combines TRBV6-2 or TRBV6-3 with TRBJ2-3; a weak D match, TRBD2 (5 bases). Germline CDR1 is MNHEY and CDR2 is SVGEGT. V was trimmed by 7 bases and J by 2 bases, leaving 16 bases between them. This CDR3 has 15 amino acids. CDR3 region: CASIDSVDITDTQYF. The DNA of the CDR3 is TGTGCCAGCATCGATAGCGTGGATATCACAGATACGCAGTATTTT.